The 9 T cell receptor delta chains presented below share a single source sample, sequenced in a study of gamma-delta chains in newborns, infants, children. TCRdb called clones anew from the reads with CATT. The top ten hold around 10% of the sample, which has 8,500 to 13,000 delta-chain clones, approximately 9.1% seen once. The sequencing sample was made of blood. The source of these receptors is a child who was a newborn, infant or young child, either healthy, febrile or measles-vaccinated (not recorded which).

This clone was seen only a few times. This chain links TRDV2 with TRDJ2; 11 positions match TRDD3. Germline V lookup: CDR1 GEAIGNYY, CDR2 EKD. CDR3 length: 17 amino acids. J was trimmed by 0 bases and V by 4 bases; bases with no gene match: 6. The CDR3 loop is CACELLGDNPLTAQLFF. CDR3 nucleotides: TGTGCCTGTGAACTACTGGGGGATAACCCTTTGACAGCACAACTCTTCTTT.

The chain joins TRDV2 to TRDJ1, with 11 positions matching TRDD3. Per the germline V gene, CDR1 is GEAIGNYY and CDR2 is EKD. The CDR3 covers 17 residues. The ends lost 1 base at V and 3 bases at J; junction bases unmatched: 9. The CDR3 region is CACDTLLGDRIADKLIF. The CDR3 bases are TGTGCCTGTGACACGTTACTGGGGGATAGGATTGCCGATAAACTCATCTTT.

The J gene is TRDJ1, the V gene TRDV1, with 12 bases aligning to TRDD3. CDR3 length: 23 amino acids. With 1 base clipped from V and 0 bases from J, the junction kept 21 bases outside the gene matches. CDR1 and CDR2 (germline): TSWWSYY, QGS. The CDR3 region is CALGEPGTSYLTGGYPYTDKLIF. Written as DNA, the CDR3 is TGTGCTCTTGGGGAACCCGGAACTTCCTACTTAACTGGGGGATACCCGTACACCGATAAACTCATCTTT.

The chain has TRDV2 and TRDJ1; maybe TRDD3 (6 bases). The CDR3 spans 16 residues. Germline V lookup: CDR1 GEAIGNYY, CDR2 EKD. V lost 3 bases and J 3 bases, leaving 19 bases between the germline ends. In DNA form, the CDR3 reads TGTGCCTGTGACTCATTATGGGGGCTACACGCCGATAAACTCATCTTT. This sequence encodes CACDSLWGLHADKLIF.

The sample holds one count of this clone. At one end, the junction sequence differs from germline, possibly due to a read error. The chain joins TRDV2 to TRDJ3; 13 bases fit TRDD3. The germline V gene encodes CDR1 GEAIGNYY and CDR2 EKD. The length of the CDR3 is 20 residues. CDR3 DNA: TGTGCCTGTGACAGCACTGGGGGATACGCCCAGGCCTGTGACACCCGACAGATGTTTTTC. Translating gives CACDSTGGYAQACDTRQMFF.

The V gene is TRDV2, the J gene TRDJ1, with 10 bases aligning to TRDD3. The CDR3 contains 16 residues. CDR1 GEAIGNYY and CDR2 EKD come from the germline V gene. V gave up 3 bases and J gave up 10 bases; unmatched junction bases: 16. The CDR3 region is CACDPLGGDTLRRLIF. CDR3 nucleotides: TGTGCCTGTGACCCACTCGGGGGGGATACGCTTAGGAGACTCATCTTT.

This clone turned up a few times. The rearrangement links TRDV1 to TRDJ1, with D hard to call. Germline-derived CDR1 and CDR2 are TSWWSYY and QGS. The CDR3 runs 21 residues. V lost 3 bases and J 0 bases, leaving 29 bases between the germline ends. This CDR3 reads CALGDPPIYVRAPRYTDKLIF. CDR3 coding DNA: TGTGCTCTTGGGGACCCACCAATCTACGTGCGGGCCCCCCGGTACACCGATAAACTCATCTTT.

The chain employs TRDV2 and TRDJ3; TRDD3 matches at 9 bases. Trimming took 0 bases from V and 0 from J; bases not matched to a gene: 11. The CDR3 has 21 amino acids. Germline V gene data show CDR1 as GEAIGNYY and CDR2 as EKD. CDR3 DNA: TGTGCCTGTGACACCGTGCGGGGGGATACCCACAGCTCCTGGGACACCCGACAGATGTTTTTC. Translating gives CACDTVRGDTHSSWDTRQMFF.

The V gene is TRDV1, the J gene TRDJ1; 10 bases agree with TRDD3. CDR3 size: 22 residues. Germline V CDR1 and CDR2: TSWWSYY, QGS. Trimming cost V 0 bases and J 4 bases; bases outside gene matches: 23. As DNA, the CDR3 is TGTGCTCTTGGGGAACTCGCCCTGGGGACCGTCAGGTGGGGGATACAGGTCGATAAACTCATCTTT. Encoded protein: CALGELALGTVRWGIQVDKLIF.